These T cell receptor beta chains were read from a single sample in a study of cytomegalovirus exposure and HLA in healthy donors. Produced via immunoSEQ multiplex PCR; TCRdb's table is partial and in-frame only. Counted here are around 250,000 clones, 70% to 90% occurring once; the ten biggest clones make up about 8%. Sequencing used PBMCs. These receptors came from a woman aged 60 to 75 in good health and CMV-seropositive. CDR3s include the opening cysteine and the closing phenylalanine or tryptophan. The order of the fields is V gene, J gene, clone size, D gene, CDR3 protein, CDR3 DNA. The D gene is left open where the match is weak. Not all rows give a size; the values are once, few, many and, for expanded clones, a class.

TRBV7-7,TRBJ2-7,-,TRBD1,CASSPGTGSDEQYF,TGTGCCAGCAGCCCAGGGACAGGGAGCGACGAGCAGTACTTC
TRBV27,TRBJ2-3,-,TRBD2,CASSLTSRGRRDVTDTQYF,TGTGCCAGCAGTTTAACATCCCGCGGGAGAAGGGATGTCACAGATACGCAGTATTTT
TRBV7-9,TRBJ2-1,-,-,CASSLDSGNEQFF,TGTGCCAGCAGCTTAGATAGCGGTAATGAGCAGTTCTTC
TRBV12-5,TRBJ2-1,once,TRBD2,CASGLVSLFGGRAVEQFF,TGTGCTAGTGGTTTGGTATCGCTTTTTGGCGGGAGGGCCGTTGAGCAGTTCTTC
TRBV5-1,TRBJ1-1,-,-,CASSLVQGRSVGEAFF,TGCGCCAGCAGCTTGGTTCAGGGAAGAAGCGTAGGTGAAGCTTTCTTT
TRBV28,TRBJ2-7,-,TRBD2,CASNPPGLAGYEQYF,TGTGCCAGCAACCCCCCGGGACTAGCGGGCTACGAGCAGTACTTC
TRBV15,TRBJ1-4,few,TRBD1,CATSRTGQTVLNEKLFF,TGTGCCACCAGCCGGACAGGGCAAACCGTTTTAAATGAAAAACTGTTTTTT
TRBV2,TRBJ2-5,-,TRBD2,CASSSGLAGQETQYF,TGTGCCAGCAGTTCGGGACTAGCGGGCCAAGAGACCCAGTACTTC
TRBV11-3,TRBJ2-1,-,TRBD1,CASSLGGQGAVNEQFF,TGTGCCAGCAGCTTAGGGGGACAGGGGGCGGTAAATGAGCAGTTCTTC
TRBV5-4,TRBJ2-6,few,-,CASSFAGANVLTF,TGTGCCAGCAGCTTCGCTGGGGCCAACGTCCTGACTTTC
TRBV25-1,TRBJ1-6,-,TRBD1,CASSGRPGQGTSPLHF,TGTGCCAGCAGTGGGAGGCCGGGACAGGGGACGTCACCCCTCCACTTT
TRBV4-1,TRBJ2-6,few,-,CASSQVRGSGANVLTF,TGCGCCAGCAGCCAAGTCCGAGGCTCTGGGGCCAACGTCCTGACTTTC
TRBV7-9,TRBJ2-5,-,-,CASSFRGAQETQYF,TGTGCCAGCAGCTTCAGGGGGGCTCAAGAGACCCAGTACTTC
TRBV18,TRBJ2-1,-,TRBD2,CASSPWGGAYNEQFF,TGTGCCAGCTCACCATGGGGGGGGGCCTACAATGAGCAGTTCTTC
TRBV7-6,TRBJ2-7,-,-,CASSPMGDNYEQYF,TGCGCCAGCAGCCCGATGGGTGACAACTACGAGCAGTACTTC
TRBV7-6,TRBJ2-1,-,-,CASSRLRDNEQFF,TGTGCCAGCAGCCGCTTGAGGGATAATGAGCAGTTCTTC
TRBV9,TRBJ2-2,-,TRBD1,CASSVVPGGSPGELFF,TGTGCCAGCAGCGTAGTACCAGGGGGAAGTCCCGGGGAGCTGTTTTTT
TRBV5-4,TRBJ2-7,many,TRBD1,CASSLALQGDEQYF,TGTGCCAGCAGCTTGGCCTTACAGGGGGACGAGCAGTACTTC
TRBV5-1,TRBJ2-7,-,-,CASSSPGTGKAYEQYF,TGCGCCAGCAGCTCGCCCGGGACTGGGAAGGCCTACGAGCAGTACTTC
TRBV7-9,TRBJ2-5,once,TRBD2,CASRLSGTTSVTQYF,TGTGCCAGCAGACTATCCGGGACTACATCCGTGACCCAGTACTTC
TRBV27,TRBJ2-7,-,-,CASSPGPALAYEQYF,TGTGCCAGCAGCCCGGGTCCGGCACTAGCCTACGAGCAGTACTTC
TRBV15,TRBJ2-5,-,-,CATSSRDFQETQYF,TGTGCCACCAGCTCCCGGGACTTTCAAGAGACCCAGTACTTC
TRBV9,TRBJ2-7,-,TRBD1,CASSGIQGYEQYF,TGTGCCAGCAGCGGGATACAGGGGTACGAGCAGTACTTC
TRBV11-3,TRBJ2-5,-,TRBD2,CASSPGTGTSEDVTQYF,TGTGCCAGCAGCCCCGGAACCGGGACTAGCGAGGATGTGACCCAGTACTTC
TRBV9,TRBJ2-1,-,TRBD1,CASSVAGQGGDEQFF,TGTGCCAGCAGCGTAGCGGGACAGGGGGGCGATGAGCAGTTCTTC
TRBV7-8,TRBJ2-2,-,TRBD2,CASGGVAGTGELFF,TGTGCCAGCGGGGGGGTAGCAGGGACCGGGGAGCTGTTTTTT
TRBV5-1,TRBJ1-4,-,TRBD1,CASSEQGGVEKLFF,TGCGCCAGCAGCGAACAGGGGGGGGTGGAAAAACTGTTTTTT
TRBV5-4,TRBJ2-1,once,TRBD2,CASSLWDYNNEQFF,TGTGCCAGCAGCTTATGGGACTACAACAATGAGCAGTTCTTC
TRBV10-3,TRBJ2-5,-,TRBD2,CAISGGSGRETQYF,TGTGCCATCAGTGGGGGTAGCGGGAGAGAGACCCAGTACTTC
TRBV10-2,TRBJ2-7,-,-,CASTPAYEQYF,TGCGCCAGCACCCCGGCCTACGAGCAGTACTTC
TRBV28,TRBJ2-7,-,TRBD1,CASSIEQGTWGEQYF,TGTGCCAGCAGTATTGAACAGGGGACGTGGGGCGAGCAGTACTTC
TRBV18,TRBJ2-1,-,TRBD2,CASSRVSGRAYNEQFF,TGTGCCAGCAGCAGGGTCAGCGGGAGGGCCTACAATGAGCAGTTCTTC
TRBV25-1,TRBJ1-1,few,-,CASSAPGQGIEAFF,TGTGCCAGCAGCGCTCCCGGGCAGGGAATTGAAGCTTTCTTT
TRBV10-2,TRBJ2-7,-,TRBD2,CASSEPGLSYEQYF,TGCGCCAGCAGTGAGCCGGGACTATCATACGAGCAGTACTTC
TRBV29-1,TRBJ1-1,-,-,CSGAQGYTEAFF,TGCAGCGGTGCACAGGGTTACACTGAAGCTTTCTTT
TRBV2,TRBJ1-2,-,-,CASLSEIQVLLGGYTF,TGTGCCAGCCTGTCAGAAATACAGGTGTTATTGGGTGGCTACACCTTC
TRBV27,TRBJ1-5,few,-,CASSLGAGIGQPQHF,TGTGCCAGCAGTTTAGGTGCAGGAATTGGCCAGCCCCAGCATTTT
TRBV28,TRBJ1-1,once,-,CASSLRGWNTEAFF,TGTGCCAGCAGTCTCCGCGGGTGGAACACTGAAGCTTTCTTT
TRBV11-2,TRBJ2-5,-,-,CASSPRLARKETQYF,TGTGCCAGCAGCCCGCGGCTAGCGCGTAAAGAGACCCAGTACTTC
TRBV5-1,TRBJ2-1,-,TRBD2,CASSLDPTSGRGYNEQFF,TGCGCCAGCAGCTTGGATCCGACTAGCGGGAGAGGATACAATGAGCAGTTCTTC
TRBV13,TRBJ2-4,-,-,CASSSIRGGQYF,TGTGCCAGCAGCTCTATCAGGGGCGGACAGTACTTC
TRBV5-1,TRBJ1-1,-,-,CASTPPETNTEAFF,TGCGCCAGCACCCCACCGGAGACGAACACTGAAGCTTTCTTT
TRBV6-6,TRBJ1-5,-,-,CASSYDNSNQPQHF,TGTGCCAGCAGTTACGACAATTCGAATCAGCCCCAGCATTTT
TRBV19,TRBJ1-5,-,-,CTSRRAGAQPQHF,TGTACCAGTAGAAGGGCAGGGGCTCAGCCCCAGCATTTT
TRBV6-5,TRBJ2-3,-,-,CASSPRGAGTDTQYF,TGTGCCAGCAGCCCCAGGGGCGCAGGAACAGATACGCAGTATTTT
TRBV7-9,TRBJ2-1,-,TRBD2,CASSQGLAGGSYEQFF,TGTGCCAGCAGCCAGGGACTAGCGGGAGGGAGCTATGAGCAGTTCTTC
TRBV19,TRBJ1-2,-,-,CASRTNQGYGYTF,TGTGCCAGCCGGACAAATCAGGGCTATGGCTACACCTTC
TRBV30,TRBJ2-1,-,-,CAWSGQLGLVDNEQFF,TGTGCCTGGAGTGGACAGCTGGGACTGGTCGACAATGAGCAGTTCTTC
TRBV6-5,TRBJ2-3,-,-,CASSYVLGADTQYF,TGTGCCAGCAGTTACGTTCTAGGTGCAGATACGCAGTATTTT
TRBV9,TRBJ2-7,once,-,CASSVGDTASYEQYF,TGTGCCAGCAGCGTAGGGGACACCGCCTCCTACGAGCAGTACTTC
TRBV13,TRBJ2-7,-,TRBD1,CASRKGHRGHEQYF,TGTGCCAGCAGGAAGGGTCACAGGGGCCACGAGCAGTACTTC
TRBV5-1,TRBJ2-7,once,-,CASSLGQHYEQYF,TGCGCCAGCAGCTTGGGACAGCACTACGAGCAGTACTTC
TRBV18,TRBJ1-2,-,TRBD1,CASSPPSLGQGRGGYTF,TGTGCCAGCTCACCACCGAGCCTGGGACAGGGCCGGGGTGGCTACACCTTC